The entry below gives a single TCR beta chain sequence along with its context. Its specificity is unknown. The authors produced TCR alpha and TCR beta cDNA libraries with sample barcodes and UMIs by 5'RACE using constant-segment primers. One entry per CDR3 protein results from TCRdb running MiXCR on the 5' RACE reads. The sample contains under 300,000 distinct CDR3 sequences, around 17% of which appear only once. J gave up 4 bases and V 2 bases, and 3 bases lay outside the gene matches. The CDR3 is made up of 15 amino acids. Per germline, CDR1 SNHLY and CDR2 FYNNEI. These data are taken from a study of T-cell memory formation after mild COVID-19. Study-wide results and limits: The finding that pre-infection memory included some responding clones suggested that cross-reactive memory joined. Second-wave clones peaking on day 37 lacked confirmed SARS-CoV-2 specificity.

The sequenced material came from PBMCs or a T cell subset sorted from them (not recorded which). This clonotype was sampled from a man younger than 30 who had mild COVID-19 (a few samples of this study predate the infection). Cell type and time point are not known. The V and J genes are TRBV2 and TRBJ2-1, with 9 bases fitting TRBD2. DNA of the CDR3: TGTGCCAGCAGTGAACTAGCGGGACAATACAATGAGCAGTTCTTC. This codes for CASSELAGQYNEQFF. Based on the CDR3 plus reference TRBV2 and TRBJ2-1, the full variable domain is EPEVTQTPSHQVTQMGQEVILRCVPISNHLYFYWYRQILGQKVEFLVSFYNNEISEKSEIFDDQFSVERPDGSNFTLKIRSTKLEDSAMYFCASSELAGQYNEQFFGPGTRLTVL.